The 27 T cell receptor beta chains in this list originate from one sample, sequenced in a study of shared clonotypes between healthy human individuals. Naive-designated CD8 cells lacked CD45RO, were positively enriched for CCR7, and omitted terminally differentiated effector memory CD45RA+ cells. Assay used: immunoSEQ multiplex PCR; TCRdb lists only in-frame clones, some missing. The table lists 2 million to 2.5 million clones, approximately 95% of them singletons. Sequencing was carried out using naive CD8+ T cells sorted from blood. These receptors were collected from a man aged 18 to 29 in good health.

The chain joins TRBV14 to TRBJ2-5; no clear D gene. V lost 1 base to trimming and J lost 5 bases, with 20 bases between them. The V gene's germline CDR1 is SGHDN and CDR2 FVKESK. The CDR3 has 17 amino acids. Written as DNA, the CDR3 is TGTGCCAGCAGCCAAGCCGGGTTAGGAACCCTGCTGGAGACCCAGTACTTC. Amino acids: CASSQAGLGTLLETQYF.

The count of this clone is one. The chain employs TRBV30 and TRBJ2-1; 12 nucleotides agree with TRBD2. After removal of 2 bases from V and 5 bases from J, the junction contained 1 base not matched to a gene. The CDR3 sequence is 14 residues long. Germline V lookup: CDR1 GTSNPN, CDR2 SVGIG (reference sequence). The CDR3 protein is CAWSRLAGDNEQFF. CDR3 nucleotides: TGTGCCTGGAGTCGACTAGCGGGGGACAATGAGCAGTTCTTC.

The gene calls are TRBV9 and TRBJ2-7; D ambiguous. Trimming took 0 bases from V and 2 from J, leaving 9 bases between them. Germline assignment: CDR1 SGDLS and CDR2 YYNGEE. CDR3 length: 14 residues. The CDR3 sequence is CASSVDGGTYEQYF. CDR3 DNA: TGTGCCAGCAGCGTAGACGGCGGAACCTACGAGCAGTACTTC.

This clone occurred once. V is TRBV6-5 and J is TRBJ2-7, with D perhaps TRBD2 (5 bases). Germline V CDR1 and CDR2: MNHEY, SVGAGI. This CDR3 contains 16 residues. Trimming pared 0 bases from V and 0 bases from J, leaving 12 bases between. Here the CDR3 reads CASSYSAGLSSYEQYF. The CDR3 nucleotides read TGTGCCAGCAGTTACTCGGCAGGACTTAGCTCCTACGAGCAGTACTTC.

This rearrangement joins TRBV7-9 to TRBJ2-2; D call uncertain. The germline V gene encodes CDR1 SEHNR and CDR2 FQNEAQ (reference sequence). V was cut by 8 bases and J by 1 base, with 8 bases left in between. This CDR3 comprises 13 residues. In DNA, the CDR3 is TGTGCCAGCGAGCTGGGGAACACCGGGGAGCTGTTTTTT. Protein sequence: CASELGNTGELFF.

The CDR3 DNA sequence: TGTGCCAGCACCGAGAAATCCTGGGGGATGGAGACCCAGTACTTC. Amino acids: CASTEKSWGMETQYF. The V gene is TRBV6-5, the J gene TRBJ2-5, with D possibly being TRBD1 or TRBD2 (5 bases each). The length of the CDR3 is 15 residues. Trimming pared 7 bases from V and 5 bases from J, leaving 20 bases between. The germline V gene has CDR1 MNHEY and CDR2 SVGAGI.

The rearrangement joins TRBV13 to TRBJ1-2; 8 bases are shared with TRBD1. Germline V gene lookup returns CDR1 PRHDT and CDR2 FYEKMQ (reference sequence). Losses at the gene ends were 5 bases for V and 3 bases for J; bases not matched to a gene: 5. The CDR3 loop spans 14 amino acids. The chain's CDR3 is CASSPQGADYGYTF. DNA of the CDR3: TGTGCCAGCAGCCCGCAGGGGGCGGACTATGGCTACACCTTC.

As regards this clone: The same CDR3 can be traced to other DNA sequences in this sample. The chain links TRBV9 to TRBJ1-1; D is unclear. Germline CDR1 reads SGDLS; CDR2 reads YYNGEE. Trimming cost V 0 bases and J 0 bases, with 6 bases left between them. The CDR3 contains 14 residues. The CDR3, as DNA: TGTGCCAGCAGCGTAGGGGTTATGAACACTGAAGCTTTCTTT. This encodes CASSVGVMNTEAFF.

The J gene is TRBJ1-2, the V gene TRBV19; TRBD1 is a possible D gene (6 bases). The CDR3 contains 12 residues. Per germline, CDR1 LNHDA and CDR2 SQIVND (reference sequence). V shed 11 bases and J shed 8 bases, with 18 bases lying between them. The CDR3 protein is CAAWAGASGYTF. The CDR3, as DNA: TGTGCCGCCTGGGCGGGGGCTAGCGGCTACACCTTC.

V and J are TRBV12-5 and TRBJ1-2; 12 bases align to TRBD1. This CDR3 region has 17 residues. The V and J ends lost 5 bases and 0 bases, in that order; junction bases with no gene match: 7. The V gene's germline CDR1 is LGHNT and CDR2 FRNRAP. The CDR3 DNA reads TGTGCTAGTGGTCCGGCGGGACAGGGGGCGGCTAACTATGGCTACACCTTC. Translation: CASGPAGQGAANYGYTF.

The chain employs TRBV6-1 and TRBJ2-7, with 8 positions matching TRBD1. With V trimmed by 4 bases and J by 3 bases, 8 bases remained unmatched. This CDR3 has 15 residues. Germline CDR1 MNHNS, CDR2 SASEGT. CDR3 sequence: CASSGPRTGYYEQYF. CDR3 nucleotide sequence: TGTGCCAGCAGTGGGCCCCGGACAGGGTACTACGAGCAGTACTTC.

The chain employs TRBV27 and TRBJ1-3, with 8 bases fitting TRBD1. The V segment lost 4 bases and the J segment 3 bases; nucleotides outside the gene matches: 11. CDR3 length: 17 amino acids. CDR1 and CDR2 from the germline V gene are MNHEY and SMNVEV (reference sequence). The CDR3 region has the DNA TGTGCCAGCAGTTGCCCCTGGACAGGGAGGGATGGAAACACCATATATTTT. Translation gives CASSCPWTGRDGNTIYF.

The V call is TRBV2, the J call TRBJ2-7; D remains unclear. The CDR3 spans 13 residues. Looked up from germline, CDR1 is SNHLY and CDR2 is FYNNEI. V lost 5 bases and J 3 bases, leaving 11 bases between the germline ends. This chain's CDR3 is CASSFGLFYEQYF. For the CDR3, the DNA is TGTGCCAGCAGTTTCGGGCTCTTCTACGAGCAGTACTTC. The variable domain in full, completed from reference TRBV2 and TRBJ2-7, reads EPEVTQTPSHQVTQMGQEVILRCVPISNHLYFYWYRQILGQKVEFLVSFYNNEISEKSEIFDDQFSVERPDGSNFTLKIRSTKLEDSAMYFCASSFGLFYEQYFGPGTRLTVT.

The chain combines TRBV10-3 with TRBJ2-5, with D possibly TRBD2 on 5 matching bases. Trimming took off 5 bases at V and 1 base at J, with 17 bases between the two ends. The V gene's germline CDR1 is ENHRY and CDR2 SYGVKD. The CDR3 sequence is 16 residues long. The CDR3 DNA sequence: TGTGCCATCAGTTCGGAGGCCTTGACCGCCCAAGAGACCCAGTACTTC. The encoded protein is CAISSEALTAQETQYF.

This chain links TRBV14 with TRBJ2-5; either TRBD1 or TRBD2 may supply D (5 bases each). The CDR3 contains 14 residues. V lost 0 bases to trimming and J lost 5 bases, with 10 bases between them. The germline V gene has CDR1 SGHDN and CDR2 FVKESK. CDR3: CASSQDWGTETQYF. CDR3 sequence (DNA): TGTGCCAGCAGCCAAGATTGGGGGACGGAGACCCAGTACTTC. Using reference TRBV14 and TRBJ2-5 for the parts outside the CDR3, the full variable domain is EAGVTQFPSHSVIEKGQTVTLRCDPISGHDNLYWYRRVMGKEIKFLLHFVKESKQDESGMPNNRFLAERTGGTYSTLKVQPAELEDSGVYFCASSQDWGTETQYFGPGTRLLVL.

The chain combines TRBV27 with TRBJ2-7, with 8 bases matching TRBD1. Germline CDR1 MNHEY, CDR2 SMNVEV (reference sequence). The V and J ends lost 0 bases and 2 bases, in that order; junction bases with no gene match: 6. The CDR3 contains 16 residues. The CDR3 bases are TGTGCCAGCAGTTTATCGGTGGGACAGGTCACCTACGAGCAGTACTTC. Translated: CASSLSVGQVTYEQYF.

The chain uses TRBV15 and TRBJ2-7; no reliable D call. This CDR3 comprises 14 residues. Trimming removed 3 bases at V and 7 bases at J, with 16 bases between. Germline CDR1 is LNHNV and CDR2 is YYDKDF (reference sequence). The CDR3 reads CATSSPTGYEEQYF. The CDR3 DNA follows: TGTGCCACCAGCAGCCCGACGGGCTACGAGGAGCAGTACTTC.

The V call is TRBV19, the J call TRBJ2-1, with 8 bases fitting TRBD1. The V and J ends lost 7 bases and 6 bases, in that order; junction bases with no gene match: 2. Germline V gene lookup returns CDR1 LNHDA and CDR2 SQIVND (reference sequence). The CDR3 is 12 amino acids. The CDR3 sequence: CASIQGVNEQFF. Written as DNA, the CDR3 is TGTGCCAGTATACAGGGGGTCAATGAGCAGTTCTTC.

CDR3 residues: CAWIEGSSYNEQFF. The CDR3 region has the DNA TGTGCCTGGATAGAGGGAAGTTCCTACAATGAGCAGTTCTTC. The J gene is TRBJ2-1, the V gene TRBV30, with a possible D match to TRBD2 (5 bases). Germline V gene sequence: CDR1 GTSNPN, CDR2 SVGIG (reference sequence). Deletions cut 4 bases from V and 1 base from J, with 11 bases between. CDR3 length equals 14 residues.

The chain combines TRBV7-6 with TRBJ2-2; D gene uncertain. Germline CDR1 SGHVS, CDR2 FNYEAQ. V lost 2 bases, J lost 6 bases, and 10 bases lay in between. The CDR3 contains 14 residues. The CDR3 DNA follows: TGTGCCAGCAGCTTATATCGGGTCTCCGGGGAGCTGTTTTTT. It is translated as CASSLYRVSGELFF.

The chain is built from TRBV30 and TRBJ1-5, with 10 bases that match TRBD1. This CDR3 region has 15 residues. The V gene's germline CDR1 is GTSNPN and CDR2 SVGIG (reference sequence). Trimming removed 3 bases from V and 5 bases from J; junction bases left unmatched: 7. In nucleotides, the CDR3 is TGTGCCTGGAGGTCCCGGGACAGGGGTTATCAGCCCCAGCATTTT. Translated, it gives CAWRSRDRGYQPQHF.

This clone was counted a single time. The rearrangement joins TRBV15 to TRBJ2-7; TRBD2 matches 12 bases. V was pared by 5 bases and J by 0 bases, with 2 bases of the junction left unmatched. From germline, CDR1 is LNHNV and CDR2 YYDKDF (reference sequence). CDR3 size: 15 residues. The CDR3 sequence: CATSLGLAGSYEQYF. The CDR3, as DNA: TGTGCCACCAGCCTGGGACTAGCGGGCTCCTACGAGCAGTACTTC.

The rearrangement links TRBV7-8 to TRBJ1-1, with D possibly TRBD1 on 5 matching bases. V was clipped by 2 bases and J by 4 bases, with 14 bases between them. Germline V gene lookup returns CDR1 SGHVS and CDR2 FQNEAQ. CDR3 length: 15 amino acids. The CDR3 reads CASSLLAGRGTEAFF. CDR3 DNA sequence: TGTGCCAGCAGCTTACTCGCGGGTAGGGGCACTGAAGCTTTCTTT.

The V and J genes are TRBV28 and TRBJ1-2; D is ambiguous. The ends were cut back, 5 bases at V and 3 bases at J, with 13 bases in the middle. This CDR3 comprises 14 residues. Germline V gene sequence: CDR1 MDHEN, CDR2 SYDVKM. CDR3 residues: CASSEGPGDYGYTF. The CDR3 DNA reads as TGTGCCAGCAGTGAAGGGCCCGGGGACTATGGCTACACCTTC.

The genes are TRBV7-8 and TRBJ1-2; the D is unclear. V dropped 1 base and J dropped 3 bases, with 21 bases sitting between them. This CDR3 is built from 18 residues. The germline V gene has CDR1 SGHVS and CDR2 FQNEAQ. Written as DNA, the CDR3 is TGTGCCAGCAGCTTAGATGGGGATGAGAAGGGAAGGTACTATGGCTACACCTTC. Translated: CASSLDGDEKGRYYGYTF.

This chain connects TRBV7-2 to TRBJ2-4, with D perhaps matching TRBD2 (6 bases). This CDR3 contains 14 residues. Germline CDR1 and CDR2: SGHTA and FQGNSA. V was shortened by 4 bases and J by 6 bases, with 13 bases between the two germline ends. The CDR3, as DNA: TGTGCCAGCAGCTCGAGGAGGGCCGGAAACATTCAGTACTTC. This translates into CASSSRRAGNIQYF.

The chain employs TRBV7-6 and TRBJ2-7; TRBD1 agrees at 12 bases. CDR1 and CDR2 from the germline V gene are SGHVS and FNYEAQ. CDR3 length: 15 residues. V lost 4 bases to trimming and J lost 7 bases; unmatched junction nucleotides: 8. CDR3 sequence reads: CASSSPGQGAREQYF. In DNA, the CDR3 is TGTGCCAGCAGCTCGCCGGGACAGGGGGCGAGGGAGCAGTACTTC.